The next 5 T cell receptor beta chains were all read from a single sample in a study of graft-versus-host responses after intestinal transplantation. No antigens are known for them. Only in-frame clones appear in the TCRdb table, and some are missing; sequencing was by immunoSEQ multiplex PCR. The table records around 100,000 clones, more than 85% of them present only once. This material consisted of unstimulated CD8+ T cells sorted from spleen or lymph node cells, taken before intestinal transplant. The receptor source for this set is a human donor who received an intestinal transplant.

The chain employs TRBV7-9 and TRBJ1-1, with D unresolved. The V end lost 8 bases, the J end lost 0 bases, and 16 bases lay between the germline ends. The CDR3 totals 15 residues. Looked up from germline, CDR1 is SEHNR and CDR2 is FQNEAQ (reference sequence). CDR3 amino acids: CASRNREVLNTEAFF. In DNA, the CDR3 is TGTGCCAGCCGGAATCGGGAGGTTTTGAACACTGAAGCTTTCTTT.

V usage is TRBV6-5 and J usage is TRBJ2-7; 7 positions match TRBD1. CDR1 and CDR2 (germline): MNHEY, SVGAGI. CDR3 length: 10 residues. Written as DNA, the CDR3 is TGTGCAACAGGGGACTACGAGCAGTACTTC. It codes for CATGDYEQYF.

This chain connects TRBV13 to TRBJ1-1; a weak D match, TRBD1 (5 bases). Trimming left V 3 bases short and J 3 bases short, with 14 bases between. In germline, CDR1 is PRHDT, CDR2 FYEKMQ (reference sequence). There are 15 residues in the CDR3. CDR3 sequence: CASSFGTRPDTEAFF. The CDR3, as DNA: TGTGCCAGCAGCTTCGGGACCCGTCCCGACACTGAAGCTTTCTTT.

The gene calls are TRBV2 and TRBJ2-7, with D uncertain. This CDR3 contains 13 residues. From germline, CDR1 is SNHLY and CDR2 FYNNEI. With 8 bases removed from V and 2 bases from J, the gap between germline ends came to 13 bases. The CDR3 coding sequence is TGTGCCAGCTCTTCGGATCCGACCTACGAGCAGTACTTC. This gives the protein CASSSDPTYEQYF.

This chain uses TRBV4-1 with TRBJ2-7; tentative D call: TRBD1 (6 bases). This CDR3 is built from 15 residues. V gave up 3 bases and J gave up 2 bases, with 14 bases separating them. Germline V gene sequence: CDR1 MGHRA, CDR2 YSYEKL. In DNA, the CDR3 is TGCGCCAGCAGCCACCTCCCGACAGGAACCTACGAGCAGTACTTC. Amino acids: CASSHLPTGTYEQYF.